The rows below give T cell receptor beta chains drawn from one sample of a study of blood T cell repertoires in COVID-19. Repertoires were generated with immunoSEQ multiplex PCR, while TCRdb's copy carries only in-frame clones and drops some. The table includes under 95,000 clones, 75% to 95% detected once. Sequencing was performed on peripheral blood. Source of these receptors: a woman in her fifties or sixties in a cohort sampled during active COVID-19. Both conserved end residues are part of each CDR3. D genes are given only for firm matches. Where a row states a size, it is once, few, many or the class of an expanded clone; other rows omit it.

cdr3_nt cdr3_aa d_call v_call clone_size j_call
TGTGCCAGCAGCCAAAGTGCGACTAGCGGGGGTACAGATACGCAGTATTTT CASSQSATSGGTDTQYF TRBD2 TRBV3-1/TRBV3-2 . TRBJ2-3
TGCAGTGCTAGAAGGGGGCAGGGGCTCCACTTT CSARRGQGLHF TRBD1 TRBV20-1 . TRBJ1-6
TGTGCCAGCAGCACCTATTACGAGCAGTACTTC CASSTYYEQYF . TRBV3-1/TRBV3-2 . TRBJ2-7
TGTGCCAGCAGCCGGACAGGGCGGACTGAAGCTTTCTTT CASSRTGRTEAFF TRBD1 TRBV13 medium-sized TRBJ1-1
TGTGCTAGTGCCCCACGTGGGTTTAGGGCGGGCTATGGCTACACCTTC CASAPRGFRAGYGYTF . TRBV12-5 . TRBJ1-2
TGTGCCAGCAGCCAAGACAGGGGCGGGCAGTACTTC CASSQDRGGQYF . TRBV14 few TRBJ2-7
TGTGCCAGCAGCCAAGAAGCGGAGGGTTCGGCTTTCTTT CASSQEAEGSAFF . TRBV3-1/TRBV3-2 . TRBJ1-1
TGTGCCAGCAGCTCAGCGGGAGGGCTCTCCTACGAGCAGTACTTC CASSSAGGLSYEQYF TRBD2 TRBV2 . TRBJ2-7
TGCGCCAGCAGCCCGACCTTCGGACAGGGGGGAAAAGTCACCATATATTTT CASSPTFGQGGKVTIYF TRBD1 TRBV5-1 . TRBJ1-3
TGTGCCAGCAGCGCCCTCCTAGCTCCCTACGAGCAGTACTTC CASSALLAPYEQYF . TRBV7-9 . TRBJ2-7
TGTGCCAGCTCCGAATCGGGACAGCATCTCTATGGCTACACCTTC CASSESGQHLYGYTF TRBD1 TRBV18 . TRBJ1-2
TGTGCCAGTAGTCTCCAGGGTCATGGCTACACCTTC CASSLQGHGYTF . TRBV19 . TRBJ1-2
TGTGCCAGCAGTCAAAATTTGGACAGGGATGGCTACACCTTC CASSQNLDRDGYTF TRBD1 TRBV6-5 . TRBJ1-2
TGTGCCAGCAGCGTAGGACCGGAGCACACTGAAGCTTTCTTT CASSVGPEHTEAFF . TRBV9 . TRBJ1-1
TGTGCCAGCAGTCCACGCCACGGACAGGGCTACGAGCAGTACTTC CASSPRHGQGYEQYF TRBD1 TRBV6-5 . TRBJ2-7
TGCGCCAGCAGCTTTAAAGGGGGCTATGAAAAACTGTTTTTT CASSFKGGYEKLFF TRBD1 TRBV5-1 . TRBJ1-4
TGTGCCTGGATGGCCGGGACAGGGGATGGCTACACCTTC CAWMAGTGDGYTF TRBD1 TRBV30 . TRBJ1-2
TGTGCCAGCAGTTACTCGTTAACTGAAGCTTTCTTT CASSYSLTEAFF . TRBV6-6 . TRBJ1-1
TGTGCCAGCAGCGCAACGGGACTCCTTCAAGAGACCCAGTACTTC CASSATGLLQETQYF . TRBV7-2 . TRBJ2-5
TGTGCCAGCAGCTTGGGCCCCCCGGGGTACGAGCAGTACTTC CASSLGPPGYEQYF . TRBV5-6 . TRBJ2-7
TGCGCCAGCAGCTTTAGCGGGGGGGCCGGGTTCTTC CASSFSGGAGFF TRBD2 TRBV5-1 . TRBJ2-1
TGTGCCTGGGCTTCTGGAAACACCATATATTTT CAWASGNTIYF . TRBV30 . TRBJ1-3
TGTGCCAGCAGTTTACAGGGGGCGCCCCGCGATCAGCCCCAGCATTTT CASSLQGAPRDQPQHF TRBD1 TRBV28 once TRBJ1-5
TGTGCCATCGCGGTTCAGGGGGCTACCTACGAGCAGTACTTC CAIAVQGATYEQYF TRBD1 TRBV10-3 . TRBJ2-7
TGTGCCAGCAGTGAGATACCAATACAGGGTTTCAGTGGCTACACCTTC CASSEIPIQGFSGYTF . TRBV2 . TRBJ1-2
TGTGCCAGCAGTTTTGGGGGCGATCAGCCCCAGCATTTT CASSFGGDQPQHF . TRBV27 . TRBJ1-5
TGTGCCAGCAGCTTGAAACAGCCCTATAATTCACCCCTCCACTTT CASSLKQPYNSPLHF . TRBV5-6 . TRBJ1-6
TGTGCCATCAGTGCCTCTTCCGGGACAGCGTCCTACGAGCAGTACTTC CAISASSGTASYEQYF TRBD1 TRBV10-3 . TRBJ2-7
TGTGCCTGGAGTGGGGGTGGGGCAGCCGAGACCCAGTACTTC CAWSGGGAAETQYF . TRBV30 . TRBJ2-5
TGTGCCAGCAGTTATGTTACACGGGGGATCGAGAACACTGAAGCTTTCTTT CASSYVTRGIENTEAFF . TRBV6-2/TRBV6-3 few TRBJ1-1
TGTGCCAGCAGCTCGCCGGGACAGGGTAATGGAAGCGCTGAAGCTTTCTTT CASSSPGQGNGSAEAFF . TRBV12-1 . TRBJ1-1
TGTGCCAGCGGACTAGCGGGAGCGAGGGCAGATACGCAGTATTTT CASGLAGARADTQYF TRBD2 TRBV6-5 . TRBJ2-3
TGTGCCACCAGCACCCTAACAAGAACCGCTAGCGAGCAGTACTTC CATSTLTRTASEQYF . TRBV15 once TRBJ2-7
TGTGCCAGTAGTACCTCCGGACTAGCGGGGGGGCCTACAGATACGCAGTATTTT CASSTSGLAGGPTDTQYF TRBD2 TRBV19 . TRBJ2-3
TGTGCCAGCAGTGCCGGTTGGACAGGGAACTATGGCTACACCTTC CASSAGWTGNYGYTF TRBD1 TRBV28 . TRBJ1-2